The T cell receptor (beta chain) described here comes from a study of T cell responses to AZD1222 COVID-19 vaccine. Findings of the study overall: Spike-specific TCR breadth and depth grew following two AZD1222 doses.

CDR3 length equals 12 residues. The V gene lost 4 bases and the J gene lost 8 bases, with 10 bases spanning the gap. CDR1 and CDR2 (germline): KGHDR, SFDVKD. On this clone: Its cognate antigen is unknown.

TCRdb's table, derived via immunoSEQ multiplex PCR, lists solely in-frame clones and lacks some. The sample lists about 140,000 clones, around 90% seen once, with roughly 2% in the top ten. The chain is built from TRBV24-1 and TRBJ1-2; D gene unclear. This sample comprised peripheral blood, obtained on day 0 of AZD1222 vaccination. The TCR sequence derives from an adult in good health. The CDR3 DNA follows: TGTGCCACCAGTGAAACCACACACGGCTACACCTTC. Translating it yields CATSETTHGYTF.